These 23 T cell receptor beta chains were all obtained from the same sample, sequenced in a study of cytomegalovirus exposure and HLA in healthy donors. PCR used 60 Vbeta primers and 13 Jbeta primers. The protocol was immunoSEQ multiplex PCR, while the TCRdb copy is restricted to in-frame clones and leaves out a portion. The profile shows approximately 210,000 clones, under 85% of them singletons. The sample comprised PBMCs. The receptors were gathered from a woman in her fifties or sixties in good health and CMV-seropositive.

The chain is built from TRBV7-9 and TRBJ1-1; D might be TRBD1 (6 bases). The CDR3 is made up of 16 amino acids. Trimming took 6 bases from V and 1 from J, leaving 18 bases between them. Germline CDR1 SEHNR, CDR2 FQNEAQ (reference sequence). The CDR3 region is CASRSTIHRENTEAFF. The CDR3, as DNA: TGTGCCAGCAGATCCACCATCCACAGGGAGAACACTGAAGCTTTCTTT.

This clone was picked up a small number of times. The CDR3: CASSQEVMSGWGELDEKLFF. In DNA, the CDR3 is TGTGCCAGCAGCCAAGAGGTTATGTCAGGCTGGGGGGAGCTGGATGAAAAACTGTTTTTT. The rearrangement links TRBV4-2 to TRBJ1-4; D is perhaps TRBD1 (5 bases). This CDR3 is built from 20 residues. The germline gives CDR1 LGHNA, CDR2 YNFKEQ. Deletions cut 0 bases from V and 6 bases from J, with 26 bases between.

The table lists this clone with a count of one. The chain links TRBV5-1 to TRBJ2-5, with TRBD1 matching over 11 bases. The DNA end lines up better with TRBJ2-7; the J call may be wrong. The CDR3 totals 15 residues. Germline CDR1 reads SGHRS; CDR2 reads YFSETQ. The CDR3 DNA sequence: TGCGCCAGCAGCTCAGGGACAGGGGGGAACTACGAGCAGTACTTC. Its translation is CASSSGTGGNYEQYF.

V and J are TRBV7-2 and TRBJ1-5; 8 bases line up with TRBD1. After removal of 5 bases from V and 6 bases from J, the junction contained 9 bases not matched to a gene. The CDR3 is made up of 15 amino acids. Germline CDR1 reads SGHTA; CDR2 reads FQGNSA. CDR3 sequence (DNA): TGTGCCAGCAGCCAGGACAGGGCGTTGCGTCAGCCCCAGCATTTT. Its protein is CASSQDRALRQPQHF.

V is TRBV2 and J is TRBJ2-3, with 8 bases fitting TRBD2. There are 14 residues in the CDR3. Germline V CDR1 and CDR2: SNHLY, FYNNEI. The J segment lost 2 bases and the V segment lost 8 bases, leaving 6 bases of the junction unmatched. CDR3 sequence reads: CASVPGGVTDTQYF. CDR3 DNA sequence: TGTGCCAGCGTCCCCGGGGGGGTCACAGATACGCAGTATTTT.

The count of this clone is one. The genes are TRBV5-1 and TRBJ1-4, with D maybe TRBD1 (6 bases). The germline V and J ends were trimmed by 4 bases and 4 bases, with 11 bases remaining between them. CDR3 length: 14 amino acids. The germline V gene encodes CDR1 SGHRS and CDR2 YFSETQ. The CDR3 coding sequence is TGCGCCAGCAGCCCAACAGGGTATAATGAAAAACTGTTTTTT. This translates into CASSPTGYNEKLFF.

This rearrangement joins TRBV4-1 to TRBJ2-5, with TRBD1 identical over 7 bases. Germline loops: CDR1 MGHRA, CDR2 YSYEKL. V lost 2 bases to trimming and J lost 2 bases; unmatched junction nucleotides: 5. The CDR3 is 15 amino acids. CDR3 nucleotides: TGCGCCAGCAGCCAACTGTCGGGACAGCAAGAGACCCAGTACTTC. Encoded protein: CASSQLSGQQETQYF.

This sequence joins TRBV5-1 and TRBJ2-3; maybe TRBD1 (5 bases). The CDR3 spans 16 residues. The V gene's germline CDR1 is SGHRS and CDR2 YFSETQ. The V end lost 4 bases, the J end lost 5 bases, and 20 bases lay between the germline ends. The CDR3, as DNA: TGCGCCAGCAGCCAACAGGCGTACGGGTTCGAAGATACGCAGTATTTT. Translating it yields CASSQQAYGFEDTQYF.

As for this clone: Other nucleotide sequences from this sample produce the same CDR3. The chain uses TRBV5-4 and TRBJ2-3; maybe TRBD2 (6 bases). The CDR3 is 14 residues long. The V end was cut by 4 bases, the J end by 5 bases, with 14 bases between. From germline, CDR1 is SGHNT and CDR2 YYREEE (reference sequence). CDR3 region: CASSPPAGGDTQYF. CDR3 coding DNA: TGTGCCAGCAGCCCACCCGCCGGGGGAGATACGCAGTATTTT.

Written as DNA, the CDR3 is TGCGCCAGCAGCAGGCAGGGGAACACTGAAGCTTTCTTT. Protein: CASSRQGNTEAFF. This sequence joins TRBV5-1 and TRBJ1-1; weak D call: TRBD1 (5 bases). V was clipped by 4 bases and J by 1 base, with 8 bases between them. CDR1 is SGHRS and CDR2 is YFSETQ in the germline V gene. The CDR3 totals 13 residues. The complete variable domain, with remaining parts taken from reference TRBV5-1 and TRBJ1-1, reads KAGVTQTPRYLIKTRGQQVTLSCSPISGHRSVSWYQQTPGQGLQFLFEYFSETQRNKGNFPGRFSGRQFSNSRSEMNVSTLELGDSALYLCASSRQGNTEAFFGQGTRLTVV.

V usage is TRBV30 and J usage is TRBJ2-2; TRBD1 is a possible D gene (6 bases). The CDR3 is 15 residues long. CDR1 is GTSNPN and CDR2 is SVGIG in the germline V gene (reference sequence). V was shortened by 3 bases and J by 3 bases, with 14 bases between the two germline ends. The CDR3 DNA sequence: TGTGCCTGGAGAGGGGGTGGGGGAGACACCGGGGAGCTGTTTTTT. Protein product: CAWRGGGGDTGELFF. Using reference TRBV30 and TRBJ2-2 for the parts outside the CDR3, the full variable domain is SQTIHQWPATLVQPVGSPLSLECTVEGTSNPNLYWYRQAAGRGLQLLFYSVGIGQISSEVPQNLSASRPQDRQFILSSKKLLLSDSGFYLCAWRGGGGDTGELFFGEGSRLTVL.

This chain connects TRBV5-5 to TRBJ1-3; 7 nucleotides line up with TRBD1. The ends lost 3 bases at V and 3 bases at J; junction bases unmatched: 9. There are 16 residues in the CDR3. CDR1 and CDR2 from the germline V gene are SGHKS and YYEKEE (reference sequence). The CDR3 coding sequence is TGTGCCAGCAGCTCGACAGGGACAGTAGGTGGAAACACCATATATTTT. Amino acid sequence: CASSSTGTVGGNTIYF.

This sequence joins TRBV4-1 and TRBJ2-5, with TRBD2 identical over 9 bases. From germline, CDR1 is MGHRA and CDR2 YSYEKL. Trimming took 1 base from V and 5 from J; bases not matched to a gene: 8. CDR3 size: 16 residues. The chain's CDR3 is CASSQAQRGAGETQYF. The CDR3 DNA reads TGCGCCAGCAGCCAAGCTCAGCGGGGGGCGGGGGAGACCCAGTACTTC.

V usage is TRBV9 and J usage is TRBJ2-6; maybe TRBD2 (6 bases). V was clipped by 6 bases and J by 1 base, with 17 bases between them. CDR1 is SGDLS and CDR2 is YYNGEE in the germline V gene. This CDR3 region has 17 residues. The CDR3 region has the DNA TGTGCCAGCACCCGTGGTGGGCGGGGTTCTGGGGCCAACGTCCTGACTTTC. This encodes CASTRGGRGSGANVLTF.

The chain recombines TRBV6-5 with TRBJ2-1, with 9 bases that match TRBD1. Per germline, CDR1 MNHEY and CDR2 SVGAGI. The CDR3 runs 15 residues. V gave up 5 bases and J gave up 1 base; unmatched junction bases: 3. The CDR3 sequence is CASSRQGGSYNEQFF. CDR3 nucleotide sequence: TGTGCCAGCAGTCGACAGGGGGGATCCTACAATGAGCAGTTCTTC.

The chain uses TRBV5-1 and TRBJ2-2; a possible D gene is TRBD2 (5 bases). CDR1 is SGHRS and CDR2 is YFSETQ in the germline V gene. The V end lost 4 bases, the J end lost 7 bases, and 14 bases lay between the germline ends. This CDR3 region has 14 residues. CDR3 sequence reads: CASSDLLSGGELFF. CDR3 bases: TGCGCCAGCAGCGATTTACTCAGCGGCGGGGAGCTGTTTTTT.

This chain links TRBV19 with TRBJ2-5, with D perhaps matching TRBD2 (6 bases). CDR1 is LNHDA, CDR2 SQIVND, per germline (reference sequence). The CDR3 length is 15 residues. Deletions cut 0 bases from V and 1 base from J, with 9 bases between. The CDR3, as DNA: TGTGCCAGTAGTATAGACTGGGAGGCCCAAGAGACCCAGTACTTC. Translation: CASSIDWEAQETQYF.

CDR3 bases: TGTGCCAGCTCACCAGAGCAGGGACTCTATAATTCACCCCTCCACTTT. Translated: CASSPEQGLYNSPLHF. The genes are TRBV18 and TRBJ1-6; possibly TRBD1 for D (5 bases). The CDR3 is 16 residues long. The germline V and J ends were trimmed by 2 bases and 3 bases, with 11 bases remaining between them. CDR1 is KGHSH and CDR2 is LQKENI in the germline V gene.

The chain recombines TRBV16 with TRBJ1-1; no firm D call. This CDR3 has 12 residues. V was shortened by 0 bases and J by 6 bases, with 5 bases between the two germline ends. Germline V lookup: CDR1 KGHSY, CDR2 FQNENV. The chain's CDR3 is CASSQSTPEAFF. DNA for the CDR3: TGTGCCAGCAGCCAATCAACTCCTGAAGCTTTCTTT.

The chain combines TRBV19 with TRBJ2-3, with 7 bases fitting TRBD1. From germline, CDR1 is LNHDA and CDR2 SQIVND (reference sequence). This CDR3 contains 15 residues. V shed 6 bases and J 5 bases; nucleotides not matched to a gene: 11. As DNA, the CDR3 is TGTGCCAGTAGAGGGGGCTACTTGGCGGAAGATACGCAGTATTTT. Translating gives CASRGGYLAEDTQYF.

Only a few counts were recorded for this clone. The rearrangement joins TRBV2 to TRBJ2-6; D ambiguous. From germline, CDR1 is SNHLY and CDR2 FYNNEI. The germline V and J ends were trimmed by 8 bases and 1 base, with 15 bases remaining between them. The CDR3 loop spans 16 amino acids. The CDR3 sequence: CASSWPGRSGANVLTF. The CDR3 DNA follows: TGTGCCAGCTCGTGGCCGGGTAGATCTGGGGCCAACGTCCTGACTTTC.

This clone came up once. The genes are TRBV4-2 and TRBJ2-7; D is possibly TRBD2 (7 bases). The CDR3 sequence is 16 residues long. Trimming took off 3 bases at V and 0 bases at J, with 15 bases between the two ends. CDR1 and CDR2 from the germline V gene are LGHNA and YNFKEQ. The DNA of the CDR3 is TGTGCCAGCAGCCAGGAGGGGGGGACACACTCCTACGAGCAGTACTTC. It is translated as CASSQEGGTHSYEQYF.

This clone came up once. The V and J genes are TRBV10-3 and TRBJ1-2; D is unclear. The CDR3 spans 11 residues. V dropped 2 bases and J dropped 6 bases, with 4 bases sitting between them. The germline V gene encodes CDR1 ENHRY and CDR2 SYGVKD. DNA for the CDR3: TGTGCCATCAGTGAGACGGATGGCTACACCTTC. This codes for CAISETDGYTF.